These T cell receptor beta chains were read from a single sample in a study of human T cells and chemical hapten exposure. MiXCR, run by TCRdb on the RACE reads, gives a single entry per CDR3 protein. The table shows approximately 400,000 distinct CDR3 sequences, with 5.1% occurring only once. Here the sequenced sample was whole blood, taken in connection with sensitization to the hapten diphenylcyclopropenone (DPC). These receptors all come from a woman aged 50 to 60 with alopecia areata. Some clones in this sample may be carry-over from other donors' samples. CDR3s include the opening cysteine and the closing phenylalanine or tryptophan. The order of the fields is V gene, clone size, D gene, J gene, CDR3 DNA, CDR3 protein. The D gene is left open where the match is weak. Size tells how often a clone was seen (once, few, many) or the class of an expanded clone, and some rows leave it out.

>TRBV12-2|many|-|TRBJ2-4
TGTGCAAGTCGCTTAGTAGACACCCGAGAGGGCAAAAACATTCAGTACTTC
CASRLVDTREGKNIQYF
>TRBV20-1|many|-|TRBJ1-1
TGCAGTGCTAGGCCGGGTAACCTTAACACTGAAGCTTTCTTT
CSARPGNLNTEAFF
>TRBV10-3|-|TRBD1|TRBJ1-3
TGTGCCATCAGTGCAGATACCGGGACAGGGTCTGGAAACACCATATATTTT
CAISADTGTGSGNTIYF
>TRBV18|few|-|TRBJ2-2
TGTGCCAGCTCACCTTCGGACAGTAACACCGGGGAGCTGTTTTTT
CASSPSDSNTGELFF
>TRBV27|many|-|TRBJ1-3
TGTGCCAGCAGCCGTGGGGGGAGCTCTGGAAACACCATATATTTT
CASSRGGSSGNTIYF
>TRBV2|many|-|TRBJ1-1
TGTGCCAGCAACCCCGGGACACCAGTGGCTGAAGCTTTCTTT
CASNPGTPVAEAFF
>TRBV6-2/TRBV6-3|-|-|TRBJ1-2
TGTGCCGCCGGGAGACCCGATTACTATGGCTACACCTTC
CAAGRPDYYGYTF
>TRBV5-1|many|-|TRBJ1-3
TGCGCCAGCAGCTTAACAGGAACTGGAAACACCATATATTTT
CASSLTGTGNTIYF
>TRBV7-8|-|-|TRBJ2-6
TGTGCCAGCAGCTTAGCGGGGCAAGGGGCCAACGTCCTGACTTTC
CASSLAGQGANVLTF
>TRBV9|-|TRBD2|TRBJ2-3
TGTGCCAGCAGCAGTAGCGGGAGAACCACAGATACGCAGTATTTT
CASSSSGRTTDTQYF
>TRBV13|-|-|TRBJ2-2
TGTGCCAGCAGCTTAGGCGGACAAACCGGGGAGCTGTTTTTT
CASSLGGQTGELFF
>TRBV7-2|few|-|TRBJ1-1
TGTGCCAGCAGCTTTTACGGCAGGCAGAACACTGAAGCTTTCTTT
CASSFYGRQNTEAFF
>TRBV29-1|few|-|TRBJ2-3
TGCAGCGTTGCCAGGAAGAGCACAGATACGCAGTATTTT
CSVARKSTDTQYF
>TRBV28|few|-|TRBJ1-1
TGTGCCAGCAGTTCCGACATCTCTGGGGCTTTCTTT
CASSSDISGAFF
>TRBV6-2/TRBV6-3|many|-|TRBJ2-1
TGTGCCAGCAGTTACTCGTCCTATAGAGATGAGCAGTTCTTC
CASSYSSYRDEQFF
>TRBV29-1|few|-|TRBJ1-1
TGCAGCGCTCAGGACAGCCCGAACACTGAAGCTTTCTTT
CSAQDSPNTEAFF
>TRBV15|many|TRBD1|TRBJ2-5
TGTGCCACCAGCAGAGATTGGGACAGGCCCGGAGGGACCCAGTACTTC
CATSRDWDRPGGTQYF
>TRBV7-2|once|-|TRBJ2-4
TGTGCCAGCAGCTTAAACTTCCAGGGCAGACGGTACTTC
CASSLNFQGRRYF
>TRBV5-1|many|TRBD1|TRBJ1-1
TGCGCCAGCAGCTTGGGGACAGGGGGTTCAGCTTTCTTT
CASSLGTGGSAFF
>TRBV29-1|many|-|TRBJ2-6
TGCAGCGTTGAAGGAGGGTCATTCTCTGGGGCCAACGTCCTGACTTTC
CSVEGGSFSGANVLTF
>TRBV9|many|-|TRBJ2-3
TGTGCCAGCAGCACGGCCCGGGCTCCAGATACGCAGTATTTT
CASSTARAPDTQYF
>TRBV12-3/TRBV12-4|-|-|TRBJ1-2
TGTGCCAGCAGTTTAAGTGCTGGGACGGCCTACACCTTC
CASSLSAGTAYTF
>TRBV9|-|TRBD2|TRBJ2-7
TGTGCCAGCAGCGTAGCGGGACTAGGGAGTACCTACGAGCAGTACTTC
CASSVAGLGSTYEQYF
>TRBV5-1|-|TRBD1|TRBJ1-6
TGCGCCAGCAGCTTGGAAGGGACAGGGAACTCACCCCTCCACTTT
CASSLEGTGNSPLHF
>TRBV29-1|many|-|TRBJ2-5
TGCAGCGGCGGACATAACGTACTGGGGGAGACCCAGTACTTC
CSGGHNVLGETQYF
>TRBV10-3|few|TRBD2|TRBJ2-3
TGTGCCATCAGTGAGCTTTGGACTAGCGGGGGGGGCACAGATACGCAGTATTTT
CAISELWTSGGGTDTQYF
>TRBV9|-|-|TRBJ2-7
TGTGCCAGCAGCGTCGGTCGAGACTACGAGCAGTACTTC
CASSVGRDYEQYF
>TRBV5-1|few|-|TRBJ2-5
TGCGCCAGCAGCCTGTCCCGGGACATGTTCGGGCCAGAGACCCAGTACTTC
CASSLSRDMFGPETQYF
>TRBV29-1|few|-|TRBJ2-5
TGCAGCGCTACGGGGCGAAAGACCCAGTACTTC
CSATGRKTQYF
>TRBV28|-|-|TRBJ1-2
TGTGCCAGCAGTTTAATAGGGACTGGCTACACCTTC
CASSLIGTGYTF
>TRBV5-1|-|TRBD1|TRBJ2-5
TGCGCCAGCAGTACAGGGGCTGTAGAGACCCAGTACTTC
CASSTGAVETQYF
>TRBV15|-|TRBD1|TRBJ1-5
TGTGCCACCAGCAGAGATCCGGGACAGTTTAATCAGCCCCAGCATTTT
CATSRDPGQFNQPQHF
>TRBV13|few|TRBD1|TRBJ1-1
TGTGCCAGCAGCTTACTACCGGGACAGGGAAGTAAGACTGAAGCTTTCTTT
CASSLLPGQGSKTEAFF